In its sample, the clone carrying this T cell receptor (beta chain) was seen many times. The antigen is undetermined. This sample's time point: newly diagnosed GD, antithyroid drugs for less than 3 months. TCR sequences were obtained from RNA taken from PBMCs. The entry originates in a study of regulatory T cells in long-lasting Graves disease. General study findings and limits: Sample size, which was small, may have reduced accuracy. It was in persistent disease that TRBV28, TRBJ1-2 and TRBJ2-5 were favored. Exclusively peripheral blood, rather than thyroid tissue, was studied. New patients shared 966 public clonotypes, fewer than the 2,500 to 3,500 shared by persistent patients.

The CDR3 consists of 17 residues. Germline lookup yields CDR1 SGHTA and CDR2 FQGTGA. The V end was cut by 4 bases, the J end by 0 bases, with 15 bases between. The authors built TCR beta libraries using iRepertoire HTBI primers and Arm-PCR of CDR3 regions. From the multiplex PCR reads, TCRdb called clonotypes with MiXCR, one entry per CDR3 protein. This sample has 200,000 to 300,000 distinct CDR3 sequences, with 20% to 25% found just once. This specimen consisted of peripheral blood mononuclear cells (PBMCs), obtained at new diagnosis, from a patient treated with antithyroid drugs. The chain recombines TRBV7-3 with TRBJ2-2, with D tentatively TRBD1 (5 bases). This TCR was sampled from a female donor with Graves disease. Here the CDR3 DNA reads TGTGCCAGCAGCTATGATCCGGAACAGGCGAACACCGGGGAGCTGTTTTTT. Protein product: CASSYDPEQANTGELFF.